Sequencing of this TCR beta chain was carried out in a study of blood T cells in healthy people across ages. Overall study context: The capture of about one barcoded beta molecule per two T cells was achieved by template switching. Points from the study as a whole: TCR beta diversity was tightly associated with the proportion of naive T cells.

Researchers collected approximately 9.5 milliliters of peripheral blood from every single donor. A few counts support this clonotype. Its antigen is unidentified. V lost 2 bases and J 3 bases, leaving 10 bases between the germline ends. This CDR3 region has 14 residues. PCR was performed a second time for roughly 6 to 12 cycles using a sample-barcoded 5' primer and a J-beta primer mix. MiXCR, run by TCRdb on the 5' RACE reads, gives a single entry per CDR3 protein. The repertoire consists of some 1.4 million distinct CDR3 sequences, with roughly 45% occurring once and the leading ten covering 7.9%. The rearrangement joins TRBV12-3 or TRBV12-4 to TRBJ1-2; D is ambiguous. The source material was blood. This receptor was obtained from a woman aged 18-29 years in good health. CDR3 residues: CASSLMGLDYGYTF. The CDR3 region has the DNA TGTGCCAGCAGTTTAATGGGTCTGGACTATGGCTACACCTTC.